Detailed here is one T cell receptor (beta chain). This entry is derived from a study of cytomegalovirus exposure and HLA in healthy donors. With 60 Vbeta and 13 Jbeta primers, the PCR was carried out. Profiling relied on immunoSEQ multiplex PCR, and the TCRdb table lists in-frame clones only, not all of them. The sample consists of more than 200,000 clones, more than 75% of them appearing once. In germline, CDR1 is LNHDA, CDR2 SQIVND (reference sequence). With V trimmed by 1 base and J by 3 bases, 5 bases remained unmatched. The CDR3 runs to 16 residues. The sequencing sample was made of PBMCs. The receptor comes from a human donor in good health. This chain links TRBV19 with TRBJ2-3; 9 bases agree with TRBD1. CDR3: CASSIVGTGLTDTQYF. The CDR3 bases are TGTGCCAGTAGTATAGTTGGGACAGGGCTTACAGATACGCAGTATTTT.